This T cell receptor beta chain came from a study of blood T cell repertoires in COVID-19. In the study overall: The study drew acute and convalescent COVID-19 samples from the United States, Italy and Spain. The cDNA or gDNA used as material had been derived from T cells, B-cell-depleted T cells, or PBMCs.

Original processing notes: Scientists estimated how many nucleated cells there were by amplifying reference gene primers. This table comes from immunoSEQ multiplex PCR, and its TCRdb copy is limited to in-frame clones, with some not included. The DNA was the basis for D and trimming; V, J and clone size are from that table. The sample lists tens of thousands of clones, more than 80% occurring once. The germline V gene has CDR1 SGHTA and CDR2 FQGNSA. This CDR3 contains 14 residues. V was clipped by 4 bases and J by 0 bases, with 7 bases between them. This chain uses TRBV7-2 with TRBJ1-3, with D uncertain. This clonotype was sampled from a man between 60 and 75 years old with acute or convalescent COVID-19. Material: peripheral blood. The CDR3 bases are TGTGCCAGCAGCTCTCGGTCCTCTGGAAACACCATATATTTT. Protein sequence: CASSSRSSGNTIYF.